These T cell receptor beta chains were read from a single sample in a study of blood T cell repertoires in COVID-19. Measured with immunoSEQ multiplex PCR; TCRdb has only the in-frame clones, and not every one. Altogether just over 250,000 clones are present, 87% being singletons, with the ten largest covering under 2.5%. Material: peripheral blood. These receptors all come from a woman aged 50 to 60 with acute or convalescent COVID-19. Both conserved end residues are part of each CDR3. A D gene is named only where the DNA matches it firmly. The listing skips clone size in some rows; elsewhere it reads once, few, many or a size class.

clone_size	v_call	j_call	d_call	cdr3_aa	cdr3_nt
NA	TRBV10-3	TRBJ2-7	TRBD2	CAIRTTAGEYEQYF	TGTGCCATCAGGACCACAGCGGGAGAGTACGAGCAGTACTTC
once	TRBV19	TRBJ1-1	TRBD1	CASTRQGKNTEAFF	TGTGCCAGCACCCGACAGGGAAAGAACACTGAAGCTTTCTTT
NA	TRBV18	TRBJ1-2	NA	CASSPANDNINNYGYTF	TGTGCCAGCTCACCCGCCAATGACAATATAAACAACTATGGCTACACCTTC
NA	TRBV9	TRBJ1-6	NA	CASSVGGPNSPLHF	TGTGCCAGCAGCGTAGGAGGGCCGAATTCACCCCTCCACTTT
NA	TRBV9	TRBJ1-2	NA	CASSPDRPGVGYGYTF	TGTGCCAGCAGCCCCGACAGACCAGGGGTTGGCTATGGCTACACCTTC
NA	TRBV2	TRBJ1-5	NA	CASSEGASYQPQHF	TGTGCCAGCAGTGAAGGCGCAAGTTATCAGCCCCAGCATTTT
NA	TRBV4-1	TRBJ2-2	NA	CASSQDIVQGSTGELFF	TGCGCCAGCAGCCAAGATATTGTACAGGGAAGCACCGGGGAGCTGTTTTTT
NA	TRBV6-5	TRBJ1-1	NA	CASSSSGTEAFF	TGTGCCAGCAGTTCCTCCGGCACTGAAGCTTTCTTT
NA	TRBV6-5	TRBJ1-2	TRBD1	CASSWTGKSGYTF	TGTGCCAGCAGTTGGACAGGGAAATCTGGCTACACCTTC
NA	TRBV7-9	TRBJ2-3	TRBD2	CASSYSDGRARVTDTQYF	TGTGCCAGCAGCTACTCGGACGGGAGGGCCAGGGTCACAGATACGCAGTATTTT
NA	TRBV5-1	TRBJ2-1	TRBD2	CASSLWLAGGGEQFF	TGCGCCAGCAGCTTGTGGCTAGCGGGAGGGGGTGAGCAGTTCTTC
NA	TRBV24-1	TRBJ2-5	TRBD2	CATSDWGGVKETQYF	TGTGCCACCAGTGATTGGGGGGGAGTGAAAGAGACCCAGTACTTC
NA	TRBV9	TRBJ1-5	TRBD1	CASSAGQGSNQPQHF	TGTGCCAGCAGCGCGGGACAGGGTAGCAATCAGCCCCAGCATTTT
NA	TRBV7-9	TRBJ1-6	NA	CASSLEGVHSPLHF	TGTGCCAGCAGCTTAGAAGGGGTTCATTCACCCCTCCACTTT
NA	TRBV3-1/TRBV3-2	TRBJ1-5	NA	CASSPGWGGNQPQHF	TGTGCCAGCAGCCCAGGGTGGGGGGGGAATCAGCCCCAGCATTTT
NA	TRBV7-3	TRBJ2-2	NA	CASSLSGTGELFF	TGTGCCAGCAGCTTGTCGGGCACCGGGGAGCTGTTTTTT
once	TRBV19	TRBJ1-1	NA	CASSIDSYRNTEAFF	TGTGCCAGTAGTATAGATTCTTACAGGAACACTGAAGCTTTCTTT
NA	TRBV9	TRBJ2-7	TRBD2	CASSTRTSGAYEQYF	TGTGCCAGCAGCACCAGGACTAGCGGAGCCTACGAGCAGTACTTC
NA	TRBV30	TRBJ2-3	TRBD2	CAWSAGGGLGTDTQYF	TGTGCCTGGAGTGCTGGGGGGGGTTTAGGCACAGATACGCAGTATTTT
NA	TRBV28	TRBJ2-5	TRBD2	CASTPGGQETQYF	TGTGCCAGCACCCCGGGGGGCCAAGAGACCCAGTACTTC
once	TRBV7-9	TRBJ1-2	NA	CASSSTAARAHYGYTF	TGTGCCAGCAGCTCCACCGCCGCAAGAGCCCATTATGGCTACACCTTC
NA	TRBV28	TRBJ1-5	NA	CASRPSWGGNQPQHF	TGTGCCAGCAGACCCTCGTGGGGCGGCAATCAGCCCCAGCATTTT
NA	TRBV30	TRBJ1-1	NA	CAWSTRGGTEAFF	TGTGCCTGGAGCACCAGGGGTGGCACTGAAGCTTTCTTT
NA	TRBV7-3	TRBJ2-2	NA	CASSLVEGELFF	TGTGCCAGCAGCTTAGTGGAGGGGGAGCTGTTTTTT
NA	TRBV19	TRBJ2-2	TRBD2	CASSIWRESPGELFF	TGTGCCAGTAGTATCTGGCGGGAGTCCCCCGGGGAGCTGTTTTTT
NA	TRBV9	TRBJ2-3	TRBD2	CASSINPSGESTDTQYF	TGTGCCAGCAGCATCAATCCTAGCGGGGAAAGCACAGATACGCAGTATTTT
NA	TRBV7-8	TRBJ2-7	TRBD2	CASSLASGRTYEQYF	TGTGCCAGCAGCTTAGCTAGCGGGAGGACCTACGAGCAGTACTTC
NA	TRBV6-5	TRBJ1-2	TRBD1	CASNWDRANYGYTF	TGTGCCAGCAATTGGGACAGAGCTAACTATGGCTACACCTTC
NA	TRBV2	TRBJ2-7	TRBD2	CASRDATSGSIYEQYF	TGTGCCAGCAGAGACGCTACTAGCGGGAGTATCTACGAGCAGTACTTC
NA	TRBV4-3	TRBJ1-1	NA	CASSLGRWERENTEAFF	TGCGCCAGCAGCCTCGGAAGGTGGGAGCGGGAGAACACTGAAGCTTTCTTT
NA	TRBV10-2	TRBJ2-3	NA	CASLQGSDTQYF	TGCGCCAGCCTACAGGGCTCAGATACGCAGTATTTT
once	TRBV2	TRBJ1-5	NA	CASSLRNQPQHF	TGTGCCAGCAGTCTTCGCAATCAGCCCCAGCATTTT
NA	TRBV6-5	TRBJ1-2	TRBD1	CASSYSSQGEGYTF	TGTGCCAGCAGTTACTCGAGTCAGGGGGAAGGCTACACCTTC
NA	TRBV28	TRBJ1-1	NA	CASSPPQATTEAFF	TGTGCCAGCAGTCCCCCTCAGGCGACAACTGAAGCTTTCTTT
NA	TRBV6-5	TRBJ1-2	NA	CASRVKTGGYGYTF	TGTGCCAGCCGGGTTAAGACAGGTGGCTATGGCTACACCTTC
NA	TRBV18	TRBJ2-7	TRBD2	CASSYAGTSGRTTYEQYF	TGTGCCAGCTCCTATGCCGGGACTAGCGGGAGAACTACCTACGAGCAGTACTTC
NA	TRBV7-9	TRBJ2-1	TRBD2	CASSLPGLAFSNEQFF	TGTGCCAGCAGCTTGCCGGGACTAGCGTTCTCAAATGAGCAGTTCTTC
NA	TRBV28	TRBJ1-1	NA	CASSETAENTEAFF	TGTGCCAGCAGTGAGACAGCCGAGAACACTGAAGCTTTCTTT
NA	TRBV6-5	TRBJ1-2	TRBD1	CASSYSGTGAYGYTF	TGTGCCAGCAGTTACTCCGGGACAGGGGCCTATGGCTACACCTTC
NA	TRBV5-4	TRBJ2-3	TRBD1	CASSSRTGSSTDTQYF	TGTGCCAGCAGCTCCAGGACAGGTTCTAGCACAGATACGCAGTATTTT
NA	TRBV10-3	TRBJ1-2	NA	CATSSGNYGYTF	TGTGCCACCAGCTCGGGAAACTATGGCTACACCTTC
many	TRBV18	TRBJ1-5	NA	CASSPYTGSNQPQHF	TGTGCCAGCTCACCATACACGGGTAGCAATCAGCCCCAGCATTTT
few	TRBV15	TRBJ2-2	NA	CATSPPWGANTGELFF	TGTGCCACCAGCCCCCCTTGGGGCGCGAACACCGGGGAGCTGTTTTTT
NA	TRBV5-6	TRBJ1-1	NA	CASSFEGANTEAFF	TGTGCCAGCAGCTTTGAGGGCGCGAACACTGAAGCTTTCTTT